This T cell receptor (beta chain) came from a study of CD4 T cells in relation to SARS-CoV-2 and coronaviruses. Regarding the study as a whole: Around two thirds of donors had memory CD4+ clonotypes crossrecognizing SARS-CoV-2 and common cold coronavirus spike. Monoreactive clones expanded significantly more to SARS-CoV-2 than crossreactive clones did.

Before the COVID-19 pandemic, during about 2010-2018, CD4+ T cells were taken from unexposed donors. The cells were cultured for under 13 days before CD4+ T cells were isolated. Testing used SARS-CoV-2 S/N and four cold-coronavirus spikes on unexposed-donor CD4+ T cells, cells permitting. The CDR3 sequence is 11 residues long. Trimming took 6 bases from V and 10 from J, leaving 10 bases between them. About this clone itself: Its antigen is undetermined.

Libraries were prepared by immunoSEQ multiplex PCR; TCRdb keeps only in-frame clonotypes and omits some of them. The repertoire holds tens of thousands of clones, with less than 85% as singletons. This chain joins TRBV12-3 or TRBV12-4 and TRBJ2-1, with a possible D match to TRBD1 (5 bases). The sequence derives from a human donor in good health. Specimen: CD4+ T cells from PBMCs, cultured in vitro. The CDR3 bases are TGTGCCAGCAGATTGACAGACGAGCAGTTCTTC. Translated: CASRLTDEQFF.